Below are 24 T cell receptor beta chains sequenced from a single sample in a study of blood T cell repertoires in COVID-19. The data were produced by immunoSEQ multiplex PCR, yet TCRdb's version contains in-frame clones alone and is incomplete. The profile shows approximately 300,000 clones, roughly nine tenths of them singletons. The sample consisted of PBMCs or T cells enriched from blood (not recorded which). These receptors originate from a woman in her 30s who had recovered from COVID-19.

The chain combines TRBV5-6 with TRBJ1-2; D ambiguous. Between the trimmed V and J ends, which lost 0 bases and 6 bases, there was a span of 9 bases. The CDR3 is 13 residues long. Germline CDR1 reads SGHDT; CDR2 reads YYEEEE. CDR3 nucleotides: TGTGCCAGCAGCTTGGGGGCACTGGATGGCTACACCTTC. It yields the protein CASSLGALDGYTF. Supplemented by reference TRBV5-6 and TRBJ1-2, the full variable domain reads DAGVTQSPTHLIKTRGQQVTLRCSPKSGHDTVSWYQQALGQGPQFIFQYYEEEERQRGNFPDRFSGHQFPNYSSELNVNALLLGDSALYLCASSLGALDGYTFGSGTRLTVV.

V and J are TRBV29-1 and TRBJ2-7, with 10 bases identical to TRBD1. This CDR3 comprises 14 residues. V dropped 7 bases and J dropped 2; count of bases not matched to a gene: 8. Germline V CDR1 and CDR2: SQVTM, ANQGSEA. The CDR3 nucleotides are TGCAGCGCCTCCCCCGGGACAGGGGCCTACGAGCAGTACTTC. It encodes CSASPGTGAYEQYF.

The chain carries TRBV5-1 and TRBJ2-7; TRBD1 aligns across 8 bases. J gave up 1 base and V 3 bases, and 12 bases lay outside the gene matches. Germline V CDR1 and CDR2: SGHRS, YFSETQ. The CDR3 is 17 amino acids. For the CDR3, the DNA is TGCGCCAGCAGCTGGGCCCCGGGACAGGAGATATCCTACGAGCAGTACTTC. It codes for CASSWAPGQEISYEQYF.

The V and J genes are TRBV6-5 and TRBJ2-1; the match to TRBD1 covers 8 bases. The CDR3 loop spans 16 amino acids. Germline-derived CDR1 and CDR2 are MNHEY and SVGAGI. Trimming at V came to 1 base and at J to 6 bases, leaving 8 bases not matched to a gene. The CDR3 here is CASSYWAGGGFNEQFF. CDR3 in DNA: TGTGCCAGCAGTTACTGGGCAGGGGGCGGCTTCAATGAGCAGTTCTTC.

J is TRBJ2-7 and V is TRBV11-2; 7 positions agree with TRBD2. Trimming took 5 bases from V and 3 from J; bases not matched to a gene: 10. The CDR3 spans 15 residues. Germline V CDR1 and CDR2: SGHAT, FQNNGV. The CDR3 loop is CASSLQAGYLYEQYF. CDR3 nucleotides: TGTGCCAGCAGCCTCCAAGCGGGGTACCTCTACGAGCAGTACTTC.

This chain uses TRBV11-3 with TRBJ2-1; D might be TRBD1 (6 bases). The V end was cut by 5 bases, the J end by 3 bases, with 14 bases between. CDR1 and CDR2 (germline): SGHNT, YENEEA. The CDR3 is 15 amino acids. The CDR3 loop reads CASSPGGDNYNEQFF. CDR3 coding DNA: TGTGCCAGCAGCCCAGGTGGGGACAACTACAATGAGCAGTTCTTC.

This clone showed up just once. The chain recombines TRBV27 with TRBJ1-1; tentatively, D is TRBD1 (5 bases). The CDR3 consists of 14 residues. Germline V lookup: CDR1 MNHEY, CDR2 SMNVEV (reference sequence). The ends were cut back, 7 bases at V and 1 base at J, with 13 bases in the middle. CDR3 DNA: TGTGCCAGCAAATTTTCGCAGGGGAACACTGAAGCTTTCTTT. Its protein product is CASKFSQGNTEAFF.

V is TRBV7-9 and J is TRBJ1-5; 7 bases line up with TRBD1. Unmatched junction bases numbered 9, after V lost 0 bases and J lost 7 bases. CDR1 SEHNR and CDR2 FQNEAQ come from the germline V gene (reference sequence). This CDR3 is 16 amino acids long. CDR3 loop: CASSLASGTVNQPQHF. Here the CDR3 DNA reads TGTGCCAGCAGCTTAGCATCGGGGACAGTCAACCAGCCCCAGCATTTT.

The chain recombines TRBV9 with TRBJ2-5, with D uncertain. This CDR3 is built from 14 residues. Germline V gene lookup returns CDR1 SGDLS and CDR2 YYNGEE. V dropped 0 bases and J dropped 1 base, with 7 bases sitting between them. The CDR3: CASSVGQIQETQYF. CDR3 coding DNA: TGTGCCAGCAGCGTAGGGCAGATCCAAGAGACCCAGTACTTC.

CDR3 nucleotides: TGTGCTAGTGGACAACCGGGACAGGGGGTTAAGCCCCAGCATTTT. Translation gives CASGQPGQGVKPQHF. The chain carries TRBV12-5 and TRBJ1-5; TRBD1 aligns across 11 bases. The CDR3 spans 15 residues. V shed 6 bases and J 8 bases; nucleotides not matched to a gene: 9. Germline CDR1 is LGHNT and CDR2 is FRNRAP. Supplemented by reference TRBV12-5 and TRBJ1-5, the full variable domain reads DARVTQTPRHKVTEMGQEVTMRCQPILGHNTVFWYRQTMMQGLELLAYFRNRAPLDDSGMPKDRFSAEMPDATLATLKIQPSEPRDSAVYFCASGQPGQGVKPQHFGDGTRLSIL.

V and J are TRBV7-2 and TRBJ1-1; D is undetermined. This CDR3 comprises 15 residues. V dropped 5 bases and J dropped 3 bases, with 16 bases sitting between them. Germline V gives CDR1 SGHTA, CDR2 FQGNSA. The CDR3, as DNA: TGTGCCAGCAGCCCGCTCCCTCAACGGGACACTGAAGCTTTCTTT. It encodes CASSPLPQRDTEAFF.

This chain links TRBV5-1 with TRBJ1-2; D may be TRBD1 (5 bases). V lost 5 bases to trimming and J lost 7 bases, with 18 bases between them. In germline, CDR1 is SGHRS, CDR2 YFSETQ. The CDR3 runs 14 residues. The CDR3 loop reads CASRGDVGGGGYTF. DNA for the CDR3: TGCGCCAGCAGAGGGGACGTTGGGGGAGGTGGCTACACCTTC.

The chain carries TRBV19 and TRBJ1-1, with TRBD1 as a possible D gene (5 bases). Germline V gene lookup returns CDR1 LNHDA and CDR2 SQIVND (reference sequence). This CDR3 is built from 14 residues. Trimming cost V 7 bases and J 1 base, with 13 bases left between them. CDR3 loop: CASKGPGQNTEAFF. DNA of the CDR3: TGTGCCAGTAAAGGGCCCGGACAGAACACTGAAGCTTTCTTT.

The chain has TRBV2 and TRBJ1-3; D not resolved. V dropped 2 bases and J dropped 0 bases, with 11 bases sitting between them. This CDR3 has 16 residues. Germline CDR1 reads SNHLY; CDR2 reads FYNNEI. CDR3 DNA: TGTGCCAGCAGTGAATATGATTCGAGCTCTGGAAACACCATATATTTT. Protein product: CASSEYDSSSGNTIYF.

In nucleotides, the CDR3 is TGTGCCAGCAGCGACCATATAGGGGGACGGTTGAACACTGAAGCTTTCTTT. It is translated as CASSDHIGGRLNTEAFF. V is TRBV9 and J is TRBJ1-1; D may be TRBD1 (6 bases). Germline CDR1 is SGDLS and CDR2 is YYNGEE. The CDR3 contains 17 residues. Trimming left V 3 bases short and J 0 bases short, with 18 bases between.

The V gene is TRBV9, the J gene TRBJ1-4; 7 nucleotides agree with TRBD1. The CDR3 runs 15 residues. With 1 base clipped from V and 7 bases from J, the junction kept 7 bases outside the gene matches. Germline V gene sequence: CDR1 SGDLS, CDR2 YYNGEE. CDR3 amino acids: CASSVRQGISEKLFF. For the CDR3, the DNA is TGTGCCAGCAGCGTACGACAGGGTATTAGTGAAAAACTGTTTTTT.

The gene calls are TRBV27 and TRBJ1-4; 7 bases map to TRBD1. CDR3 length: 14 residues. The J segment lost 5 bases and the V segment lost 6 bases, leaving 6 bases of the junction unmatched. Germline V gene data show CDR1 as MNHEY and CDR2 as SMNVEV (reference sequence). CDR3: CASRSQGRNEKLFF. The CDR3 DNA follows: TGTGCCAGCAGGTCACAGGGGAGGAATGAAAAACTGTTTTTT.

J is TRBJ2-5 and V is TRBV3-1 (or the pseudogene TRBV3-2); D perhaps matches TRBD1 (6 bases). The germline gives CDR1 LGHDT, CDR2 YNNKEL (reference sequence). Trimming took off 3 bases at V and 5 bases at J, with 16 bases between the two ends. CDR3 length equals 15 residues. The CDR3 region has the DNA TGTGCCAGCAGCCAGCAGGACAGAACGGGGGAGACCCAGTACTTC. Its translation: CASSQQDRTGETQYF.

This clone was detected only a few times. V gene TRBV7-2 combines with J gene TRBJ1-5, with TRBD1 identical over 9 bases. V shed 7 bases, J shed 6 bases, and the junction held 10 bases outside the gene matches. CDR1 and CDR2 (germline): SGHTA, FQGNSA. The CDR3 totals 15 residues. Here the CDR3 reads CASTLSGQGSQPQHF. Here the CDR3 DNA reads TGTGCCAGCACCCTGAGCGGACAGGGGAGTCAGCCCCAGCATTTT.

The chain employs TRBV6-4 and TRBJ1-2; a weak D match, TRBD1 (6 bases). The length of the CDR3 is 14 residues. The V and J ends lost 1 base and 6 bases respectively, with 12 bases between them. Looked up from germline, CDR1 is MRHNA and CDR2 is SNTAGT. CDR3 loop: CASSDWGGSDGYTF. In nucleotides, the CDR3 is TGTGCCAGCAGTGACTGGGGGGGCTCGGATGGCTACACCTTC.

The sample holds one count of this clone. The gene calls are TRBV7-8 and TRBJ2-3, with TRBD2 matching 11 bases. The CDR3 has 18 amino acids. V shed 1 base, J shed 4 bases, and the junction held 10 bases outside the gene matches. Per the germline V gene, CDR1 is SGHVS and CDR2 is FQNEAQ. This CDR3 reads CASSLVGSGGARADTQYF. CDR3 coding DNA: TGTGCCAGCAGCTTAGTGGGTAGCGGGGGGGCCAGGGCAGATACGCAGTATTTT.

The chain couples TRBV12-3 or TRBV12-4 to TRBJ2-7; a possible D gene is TRBD1 (5 bases). The V end lost 6 bases, the J end lost 3 bases, and 12 bases lay between the germline ends. This CDR3 spans 13 amino acids. This CDR3 is CASSLAGLYEQYF. The DNA of the CDR3 is TGTGCCAGCAGCCTGGCAGGGCTCTACGAGCAGTACTTC.

The genes are TRBV27 and TRBJ2-2; maybe TRBD1 (5 bases). CDR1 is MNHEY and CDR2 is SMNVEV in the germline V gene (reference sequence). The V end lost 4 bases, the J end lost 6 bases, and 12 bases lay between the germline ends. The CDR3 has 14 residues. For the CDR3, the DNA is TGTGCCAGCAGTTCCAACAGGTTACCCGGGGAGCTGTTTTTT. It codes for CASSSNRLPGELFF.

This chain connects TRBV6-5 to TRBJ1-5; D ambiguous. Germline-derived CDR1 and CDR2 are MNHEY and SVGAGI. The CDR3 runs to 14 residues. The V end lost 6 bases, the J end lost 5 bases, and 14 bases lay between the germline ends. CDR3 nucleotide sequence: TGTGCCAGCAGGGCCTCTCCCGGAGATCAGCCCCAGCATTTT. Protein sequence: CASRASPGDQPQHF.